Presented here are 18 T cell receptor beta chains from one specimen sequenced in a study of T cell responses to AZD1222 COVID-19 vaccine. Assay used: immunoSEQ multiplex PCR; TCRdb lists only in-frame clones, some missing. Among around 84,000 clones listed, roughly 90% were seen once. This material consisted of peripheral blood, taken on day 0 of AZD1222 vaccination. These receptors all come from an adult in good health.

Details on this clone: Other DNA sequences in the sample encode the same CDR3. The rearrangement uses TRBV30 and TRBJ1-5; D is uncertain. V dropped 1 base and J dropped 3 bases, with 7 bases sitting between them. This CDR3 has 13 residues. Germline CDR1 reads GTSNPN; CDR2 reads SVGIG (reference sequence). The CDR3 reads CAWSGGDNQPQHF. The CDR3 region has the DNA TGTGCCTGGAGTGGAGGCGACAATCAGCCCCAGCATTTT.

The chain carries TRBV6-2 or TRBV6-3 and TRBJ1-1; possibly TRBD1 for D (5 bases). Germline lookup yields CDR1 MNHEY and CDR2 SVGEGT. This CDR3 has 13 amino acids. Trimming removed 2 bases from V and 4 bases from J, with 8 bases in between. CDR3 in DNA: TGTGCCAGCAGTTACACGGGGGGCACTGAAGCTTTCTTT. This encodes CASSYTGGTEAFF.

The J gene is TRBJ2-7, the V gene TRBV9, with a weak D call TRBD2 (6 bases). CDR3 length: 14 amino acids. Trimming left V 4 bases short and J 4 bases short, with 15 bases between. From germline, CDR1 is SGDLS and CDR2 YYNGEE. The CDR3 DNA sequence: TGTGCCAGCAGCCCGAGCGGGCGAAATTACGAGCAGTACTTC. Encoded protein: CASSPSGRNYEQYF.

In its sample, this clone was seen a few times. As DNA, the CDR3 is TGTGCCAGCAGTTTAGGCCTAGCGGGGCACTACGAGCAGTACTTC. This gives the protein CASSLGLAGHYEQYF. The chain carries TRBV27 and TRBJ2-7; 9 bases align to TRBD2. The trim removed 2 bases at V and 3 bases at J, leaving 5 bases unmatched. CDR1 and CDR2 from the germline V gene are MNHEY and SMNVEV (reference sequence). The CDR3 spans 15 residues.

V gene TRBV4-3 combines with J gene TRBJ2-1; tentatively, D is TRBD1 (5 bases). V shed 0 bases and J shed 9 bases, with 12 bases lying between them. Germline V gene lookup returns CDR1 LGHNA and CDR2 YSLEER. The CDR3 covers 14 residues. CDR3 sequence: CASSQEGQGIEQFF. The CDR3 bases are TGCGCCAGCAGCCAAGAAGGGCAGGGCATTGAGCAGTTCTTC.

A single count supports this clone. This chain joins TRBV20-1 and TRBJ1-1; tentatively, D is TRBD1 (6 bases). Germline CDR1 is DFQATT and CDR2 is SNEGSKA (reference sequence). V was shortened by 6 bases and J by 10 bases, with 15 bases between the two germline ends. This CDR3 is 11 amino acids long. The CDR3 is CSAHREGGAFF. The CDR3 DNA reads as TGCAGTGCACACAGGGAAGGGGGAGCTTTCTTT.

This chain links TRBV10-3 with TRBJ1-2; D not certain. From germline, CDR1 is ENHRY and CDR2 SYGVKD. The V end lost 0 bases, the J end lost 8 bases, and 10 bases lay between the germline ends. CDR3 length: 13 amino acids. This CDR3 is CAISESQRGGYTF. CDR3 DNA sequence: TGTGCCATCAGTGAGTCGCAACGTGGAGGCTACACCTTC.

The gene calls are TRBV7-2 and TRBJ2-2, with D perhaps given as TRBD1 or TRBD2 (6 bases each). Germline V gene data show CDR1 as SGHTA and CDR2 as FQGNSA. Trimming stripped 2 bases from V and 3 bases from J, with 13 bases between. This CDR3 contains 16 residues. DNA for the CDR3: TGTGCCAGCAGCTTAAGTAAAGGGGGGCACACCGGGGAGCTGTTTTTT. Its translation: CASSLSKGGHTGELFF.

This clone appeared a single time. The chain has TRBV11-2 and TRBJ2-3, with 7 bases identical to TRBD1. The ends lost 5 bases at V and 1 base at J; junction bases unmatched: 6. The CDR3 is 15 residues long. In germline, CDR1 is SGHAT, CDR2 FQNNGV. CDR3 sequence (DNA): TGTGCCAGCAGCCTACAGGGGTACGGCACAGATACGCAGTATTTT. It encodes CASSLQGYGTDTQYF.

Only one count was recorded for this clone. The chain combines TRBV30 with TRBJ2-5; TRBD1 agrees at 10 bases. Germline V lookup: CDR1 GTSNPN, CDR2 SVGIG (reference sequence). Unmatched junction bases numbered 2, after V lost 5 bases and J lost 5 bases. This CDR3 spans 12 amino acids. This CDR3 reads CAWDRGLETQYF. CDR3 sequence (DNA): TGTGCCTGGGACAGGGGGCTGGAGACCCAGTACTTC.

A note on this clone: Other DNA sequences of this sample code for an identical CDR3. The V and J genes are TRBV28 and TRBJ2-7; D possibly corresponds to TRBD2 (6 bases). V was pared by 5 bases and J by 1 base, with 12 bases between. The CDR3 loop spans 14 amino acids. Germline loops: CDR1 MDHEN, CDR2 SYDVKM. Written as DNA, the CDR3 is TGTGCCAGCAGTCTGGGCGCGGGGTCCTACGAGCAGTACTTC. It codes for CASSLGAGSYEQYF.

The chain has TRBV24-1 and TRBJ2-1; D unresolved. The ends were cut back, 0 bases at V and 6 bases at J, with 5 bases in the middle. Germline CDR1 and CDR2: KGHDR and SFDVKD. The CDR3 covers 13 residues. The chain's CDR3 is CATSDLVINEQFF. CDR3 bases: TGTGCCACCAGTGATTTGGTTATCAATGAGCAGTTCTTC.

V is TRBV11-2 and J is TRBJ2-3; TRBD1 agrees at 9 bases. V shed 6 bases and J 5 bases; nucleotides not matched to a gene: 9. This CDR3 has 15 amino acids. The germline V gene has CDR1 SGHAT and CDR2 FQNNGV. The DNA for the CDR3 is TGTGCCAGCAGACATACAGGGGGCGCAGAAGATACGCAGTATTTT. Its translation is CASRHTGGAEDTQYF.

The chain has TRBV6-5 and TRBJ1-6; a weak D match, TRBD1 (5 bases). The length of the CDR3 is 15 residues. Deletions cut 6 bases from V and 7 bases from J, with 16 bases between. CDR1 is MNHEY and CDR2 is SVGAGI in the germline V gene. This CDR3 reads CASRTEGQGNSPLHF. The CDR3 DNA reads TGTGCCAGCAGGACTGAGGGGCAGGGAAATTCACCCCTCCACTTT.

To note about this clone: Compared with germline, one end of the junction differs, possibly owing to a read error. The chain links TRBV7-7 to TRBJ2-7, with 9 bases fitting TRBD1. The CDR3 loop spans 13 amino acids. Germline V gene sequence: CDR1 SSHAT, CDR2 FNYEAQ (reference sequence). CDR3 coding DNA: TGTGCTAGCAGCTTCGGACAGGGGTACGAGCAGTACTTC. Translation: CASSFGQGYEQYF.

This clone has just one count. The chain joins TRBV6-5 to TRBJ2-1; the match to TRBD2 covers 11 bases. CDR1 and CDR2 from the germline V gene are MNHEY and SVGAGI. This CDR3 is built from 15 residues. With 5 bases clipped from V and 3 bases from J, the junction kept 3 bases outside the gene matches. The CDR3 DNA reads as TGTGCCAGCAGTCGCGGGACTAGCGGCTACAATGAGCAGTTCTTC. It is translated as CASSRGTSGYNEQFF.

CDR3 region: CSVDSGPTRETQYF. The CDR3 bases are TGCAGCGTTGACTCAGGGCCGACCCGAGAGACCCAGTACTTC. The J gene is TRBJ2-5, the V gene TRBV29-1, with D possibly matching TRBD1 (5 bases). With 3 bases removed from V and 4 bases from J, the gap between germline ends came to 15 bases. There are 14 residues in the CDR3. Per germline, CDR1 SQVTM and CDR2 ANQGSEA.

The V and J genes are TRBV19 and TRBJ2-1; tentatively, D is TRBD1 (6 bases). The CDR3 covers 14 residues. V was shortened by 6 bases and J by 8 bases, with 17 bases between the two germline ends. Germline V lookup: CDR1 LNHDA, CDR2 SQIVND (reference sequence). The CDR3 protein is CASSQFLQGYEQFF. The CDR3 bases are TGTGCCAGTAGCCAGTTCCTACAGGGTTATGAGCAGTTCTTC.